The next 15 T cell receptor delta chains were all read from a single sample in a study of human gamma delta and Vdelta1 T cells. TCRdb made new clone calls on the PCR reads using CATT. The sample includes roughly 13,000 delta-chain clones, roughly 50% of them seen just once. These receptors lack a known antigen. The sample taken for sequencing was Vdelta1 gamma-delta T cells from blood grown in culture (DOT cells). The receptor source for this set is a human donor in good health.

Comment on this clone: This sample also contains other DNA sequences that code for the same CDR3. The chain is built from TRDV1 and TRDJ2; 10 bases align to TRDD3. The CDR3 runs 21 residues. Germline V gene data show CDR1 as TSWWSYY and CDR2 as QGS. Trimming cost V 3 bases and J 5 bases; bases outside gene matches: 21. DNA of the CDR3: TGTGCTCTTGGGGAGACCCTTCCCTCGCGTGGGGGATACATTGCTACAGCACAACTCTTCTTT. Its translation: CALGETLPSRGGYIATAQLFF.

A few counts support this clone. The rearrangement links TRAV29/DV5 to TRDJ1; maybe TRDD1 (5 bases). V lost 1 base and J 0 bases, leaving 28 bases between the germline ends. The germline V gene encodes CDR1 NSMFDY and CDR2 ISSIKDK. This CDR3 region has 20 residues. CDR3 residues: CAASQTVAENKGRYTDKLIF. In DNA form, the CDR3 reads TGTGCAGCAAGCCAGACTGTTGCGGAAAATAAAGGGCGGTACACCGATAAACTCATCTTT.

The chain combines TRDV1 with TRDJ2; TRDD3 matches 8 bases. The CDR3 spans 21 residues. Unmatched junction bases numbered 28, after V lost 5 bases and J lost 8 bases. Germline V gives CDR1 TSWWSYY, CDR2 QGS. The CDR3 DNA reads as TGTGCTCTTGGGCCTCGGCCTTCCCCCGGGCGGGGATACCCTGGTCGGGCACAACTCTTCTTT. The encoded protein is CALGPRPSPGRGYPGRAQLFF.

The V gene is TRDV1, the J gene TRDJ1, with 10 bases matching TRDD3. Germline CDR1 and CDR2: TSWWSYY and QGS. There are 21 residues in the CDR3. V trimming: 0 bases; J trimming: 0 bases; junction bases outside the gene matches: 16. CDR3 in amino acids: CALGELTSLDWGMAYTDKLIF. The CDR3 nucleotides read TGTGCTCTTGGGGAACTAACCTCCTTGGACTGGGGGATGGCGTACACCGATAAACTCATCTTT.

This clone was counted only a few times. The V call is TRDV1, the J call TRDJ1; the match to TRDD3 covers 8 bases. Germline V lookup: CDR1 TSWWSYY, CDR2 QGS. This CDR3 region has 19 residues. After removal of 5 bases from V and 0 bases from J, the junction contained 17 bases not matched to a gene. Written as DNA, the CDR3 is TGTGCTCTTGGGTCACTAGGGGGGCCGACTGGGGGTTACACCGATAAACTCATCTTT. Encoded protein: CALGSLGGPTGGYTDKLIF.

A remark on this clone: At one boundary the junction diverges from the germline segment, which might be a read error. J is TRDJ2 and V is TRDV1; perhaps TRDD3 as D (6 bases). CDR1 and CDR2 (germline): TSWWSYY, QGS. The CDR3 length is 20 residues. CDR3 sequence: CALGELGPLFPGGGTAQLFF. DNA of the CDR3: TGTGCTCTTGGGGAACTAGGACCCCTCTTCCCGGGGGGGGGGACAGCACAACTTTTCTTT.

The chain is built from TRDV1 and TRDJ1; D might be TRDD2 (6 bases). The germline V and J ends were trimmed by 0 bases and 0 bases, with 14 bases remaining between them. CDR1 is TSWWSYY, CDR2 QGS, per germline. The length of the CDR3 is 17 residues. The CDR3 loop reads CALGELLPTGHTDKLIF. In DNA form, the CDR3 reads TGTGCTCTTGGGGAACTCCTTCCGACCGGCCACACCGATAAACTCATCTTT.

The J gene is TRDJ1, the V gene TRDV1; TRDD3 matches at 8 bases. The J segment lost 4 bases and the V segment lost 3 bases, leaving 28 bases of the junction unmatched. Germline values: CDR1 TSWWSYY, CDR2 QGS. The CDR3 spans 22 residues. In nucleotides, the CDR3 is TGTGCTCTTGGGGACCGTTCCCCGGTAGCCGAACTGGGGGGCCTGGGGATCGATAAACTCATCTTT. Protein product: CALGDRSPVAELGGLGIDKLIF.

V usage is TRDV1 and J usage is TRDJ1; TRDD3 matches 13 bases. The CDR3 runs to 21 residues. Per germline, CDR1 TSWWSYY and CDR2 QGS. J was trimmed by 0 bases and V by 4 bases; bases with no gene match: 17. The CDR3 nucleotides are TGTGCTCTTGGGGCACCTTCCCACTGGGGGATACGCCCTCTGTACACCGATAAACTCATCTTT. Translation gives CALGAPSHWGIRPLYTDKLIF.

The rearrangement uses TRDV1 and TRDJ1; the match to TRDD3 covers 13 bases. CDR1 is TSWWSYY and CDR2 is QGS in the germline V gene. The V segment lost 0 bases and the J segment 12 bases; nucleotides outside the gene matches: 19. The CDR3 is made up of 19 amino acids. The CDR3 region has the DNA TGTGCTCTTGGGGAACTGGTCGGTCTCCACGGACTGGGGGATACGCGGGTCATCTTT. Its translation: CALGELVGLHGLGDTRVIF.

The chain employs TRDV1 and TRDJ1; D unresolved. CDR3 length: 10 amino acids. Per germline, CDR1 TSWWSYY and CDR2 QGS. With 3 bases removed from V and 10 bases from J, the gap between germline ends came to 6 bases. DNA for the CDR3: TGTGCTCTTGGGGAGATTGGACTCATCTTT. Translating gives CALGEIGLIF.

The chain combines TRDV1 with TRDJ1; 9 nucleotides align to TRDD3. The V gene's germline CDR1 is TSWWSYY and CDR2 QGS. The CDR3 consists of 19 residues. Trimming took 0 bases from V and 9 from J; bases not matched to a gene: 20. This CDR3 is CALGELNPFPISGGCQLIF. CDR3 nucleotide sequence: TGTGCTCTTGGGGAACTAAACCCGTTTCCCATCTCTGGGGGATGTCAACTCATCTTT.

In its sample, this clone was seen a few times. The rearrangement links TRDV1 to TRDJ1, with D hard to call. The V end was cut by 4 bases, the J end by 0 bases, with 18 bases between. This CDR3 spans 17 amino acids. Germline values: CDR1 TSWWSYY, CDR2 QGS. The CDR3 DNA reads TGTGCTCTTGGGGGGAAACCCGGCGACGAGTACACCGATAAACTCATCTTT. It yields the protein CALGGKPGDEYTDKLIF.

The chain couples TRDV1 to TRDJ1; 11 bases match TRDD3. The CDR3 contains 19 residues. CDR1 is TSWWSYY, CDR2 QGS, per germline. V shed 3 bases and J 2 bases; nucleotides not matched to a gene: 14. This chain's CDR3 is CALGEGPTSGGYRTDKLIF. The CDR3 DNA sequence: TGTGCTCTTGGGGAGGGGCCTACTTCTGGGGGATACAGGACCGATAAACTCATCTTT.

The J gene is TRDJ1, the V gene TRDV1, with D perhaps matching TRDD3 (5 bases). V gave up 3 bases and J gave up 3 bases, with 23 bases separating them. The CDR3 consists of 18 residues. CDR1 and CDR2 from the germline V gene are TSWWSYY and QGS. CDR3 in DNA: TGTGCTCTTGGGGACCCCATCCCTAAAGGTCTGGGATCCGATAAACTCATCTTT. Its protein is CALGDPIPKGLGSDKLIF.